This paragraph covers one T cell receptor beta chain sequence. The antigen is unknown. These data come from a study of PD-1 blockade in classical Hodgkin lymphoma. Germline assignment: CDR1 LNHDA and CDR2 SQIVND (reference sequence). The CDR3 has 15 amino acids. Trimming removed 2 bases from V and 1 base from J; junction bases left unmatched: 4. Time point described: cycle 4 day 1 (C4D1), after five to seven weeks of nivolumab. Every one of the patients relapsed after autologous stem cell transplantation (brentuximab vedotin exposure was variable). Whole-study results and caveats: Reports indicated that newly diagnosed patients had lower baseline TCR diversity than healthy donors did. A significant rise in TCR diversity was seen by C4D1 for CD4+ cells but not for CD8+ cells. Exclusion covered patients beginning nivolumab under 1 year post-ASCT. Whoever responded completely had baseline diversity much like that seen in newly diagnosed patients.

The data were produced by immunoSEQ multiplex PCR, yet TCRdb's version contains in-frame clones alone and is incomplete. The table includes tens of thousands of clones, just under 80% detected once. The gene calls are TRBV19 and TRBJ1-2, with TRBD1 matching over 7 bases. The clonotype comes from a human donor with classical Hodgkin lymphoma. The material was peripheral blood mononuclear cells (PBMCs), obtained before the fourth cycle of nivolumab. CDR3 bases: TGTGCCAGTAGTATACGGACAGGCGATAACTATGGCTACACCTTC. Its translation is CASSIRTGDNYGYTF.